These T cell receptor beta chains were read from a single sample in a study of T cell responses to AZD1222 COVID-19 vaccine. The protocol was immunoSEQ multiplex PCR, while the TCRdb copy is restricted to in-frame clones and leaves out a portion. The sample has approximately 30,000 clones; about 86% are singletons. Source: peripheral blood, taken on day 0 of AZD1222 vaccination. These receptors came from an adult in good health. Each CDR3 is given with its conserved first and last residue. The D gene is left open where the match is weak. Only some rows state a clone size, as once, few, many or a class for expanded clones.

size	V	D	J	DNA	CDR3
once	TRBV5-6	NA	TRBJ1-2	TGTGCCAGCAGCTTTCAGGGTTATGGCTACACCTTC	CASSFQGYGYTF
NA	TRBV16	NA	TRBJ1-2	TGTGCCAGCAGCCAATCAACCGGGTACGGCTACACCTTC	CASSQSTGYGYTF
NA	TRBV29-1	TRBD2	TRBJ2-5	TGCAGCGGGGTGCGGGGGGAGGAGACCCAGTACTTC	CSGVRGEETQYF
NA	TRBV12-3/TRBV12-4	NA	TRBJ2-1	TGTGCCAGCAGGAAGAGGGGCCCCAATGAGCAGTTCTTC	CASRKRGPNEQFF
NA	TRBV27	NA	TRBJ2-3	TGTGCCAGCAATCTCCTGACAGAAAGCACAGATACGCAGTATTTT	CASNLLTESTDTQYF
few	TRBV3-1/TRBV3-2	TRBD2	TRBJ2-5	TGTGCCAGCAGCCAGGAACTTAGCGGGAGGGCAGAGACCCAGTACTTC	CASSQELSGRAETQYF
once	TRBV7-2	NA	TRBJ2-1	TGTGCCAGCAGCTCGTCCAGGGGCAATGAGCAGTTCTTC	CASSSSRGNEQFF
NA	TRBV9	NA	TRBJ1-3	TGTGCCAGCAGCGCGACCCCATCTTGGGGCTCTGGAAACACCATATATTTT	CASSATPSWGSGNTIYF
NA	TRBV24-1	NA	TRBJ2-7	TGTGCCACCAGTGACGGCGGGACTTACGAGCAGTACTTC	CATSDGGTYEQYF
NA	TRBV5-6	NA	TRBJ2-1	TGTGCCAGCAGCTTCACACCGAGCTCCTACAATGAGCAGTTCTTC	CASSFTPSSYNEQFF
NA	TRBV18	TRBD1	TRBJ1-1	TGTGCCAGCTCAAACGACAGGGAAGGAGCTTTCTTT	CASSNDREGAFF
NA	TRBV2	TRBD2	TRBJ2-1	TGTGCCAGCAGTATATCCTTTAGCGGGGCCGGGGATGAGCAGTTCTTC	CASSISFSGAGDEQFF
NA	TRBV19	NA	TRBJ1-6	TGTGCCAGTACTTTGCGGCTCTCCTATAATTCACCCCTCCACTTT	CASTLRLSYNSPLHF
few	TRBV5-3	NA	TRBJ2-1	TGTGCCAGAAGCTTGTCCCCAGGGGCAGACCCAAATACTTCCTACAATGAGCAGTTCTTC	CARSLSPGADPNTSYNEQFF